Following are 11 T cell receptor beta chains from one sample sequenced in a study of cytomegalovirus exposure and HLA in healthy donors. The PCR made use of 60 Vbeta and 13 Jbeta primers. Clones were read by immunoSEQ multiplex PCR, and TCRdb kept only the in-frame ones, dropping some. This table has about 130,000 clones, roughly 60% appearing once. The sample comprised PBMCs. These TCRs come from a middle-aged woman in good health and CMV-seronegative.

This clone showed up just a few times. V is TRBV27 and J is TRBJ2-1; TRBD2 aligns across 8 bases. V was clipped by 7 bases and J by 0 bases; unmatched bases: 5. Germline CDR1 and CDR2: MNHEY and SMNVEV (reference sequence). The CDR3 loop spans 15 amino acids. As DNA, the CDR3 is TGTGCCAGCACGAGCGGGGGCTACTCCTACAATGAGCAGTTCTTC. Protein: CASTSGGYSYNEQFF.

This clone was observed a handful of times. The genes are TRBV11-2 and TRBJ2-5; tentative D call: TRBD2 (5 bases). The germline V gene has CDR1 SGHAT and CDR2 FQNNGV. The V end lost 5 bases, the J end lost 9 bases, and 13 bases lay between the germline ends. This CDR3 region has 12 residues. CDR3 sequence: CASSPEEGAQYF. The CDR3 nucleotides are TGTGCCAGCAGCCCCGAAGAGGGAGCCCAGTACTTC. The variable domain in full, completed from reference TRBV11-2 and TRBJ2-5, reads EAGVAQSPRYKIIEKRQSVAFWCNPISGHATLYWYQQILGQGPKLLIQFQNNGVVDDSQLPKDRFSAERLKGVDSTLKIQPAKLEDSAVYLCASSPEEGAQYFGPGTRLLVL.

A few counts support this clone. The rearrangement uses TRBV2 and TRBJ1-6, with a possible D match to TRBD1 (5 bases). With 6 bases removed from V and 4 bases from J, the gap between germline ends came to 16 bases. The CDR3 spans 16 residues. Germline V CDR1 and CDR2: SNHLY, FYNNEI. The CDR3 region has the DNA TGTGCCAGCAGGGTCGACAGCCAGATTTATAATTCACCCCTCCACTTT. Its protein is CASRVDSQIYNSPLHF.

This chain joins TRBV27 and TRBJ1-1, with D unresolved. The CDR3 spans 19 residues. Germline V gene sequence: CDR1 MNHEY, CDR2 SMNVEV (reference sequence). Trimming stripped 5 bases from V and 0 bases from J, with 25 bases between. Here the CDR3 DNA reads TGTGCCAGCAGTCCCTCCATTGGTCCCGCTCGGCAGGTGAACACTGAAGCTTTCTTT. Residues: CASSPSIGPARQVNTEAFF.

The chain has TRBV5-4 and TRBJ2-3, with 8 bases lining up with TRBD2. The CDR3 spans 17 residues. Germline V CDR1 and CDR2: SGHNT, YYREEE (reference sequence). V lost 3 bases, J lost 2 bases, and 11 bases stayed unmatched. The CDR3 loop is CASSSPWGSGVTDTQYF. DNA for the CDR3: TGTGCCAGCAGCTCCCCGTGGGGTAGCGGGGTCACAGATACGCAGTATTTT.

This clone was counted only a few times. Written as DNA, the CDR3 is TGTGCCAGTAGTATTAGCTACGTACTCTACGAGCAGTACTTC. Its translation: CASSISYVLYEQYF. This sequence joins TRBV19 and TRBJ2-7; D gene unclear. With 3 bases removed from V and 3 bases from J, the gap between germline ends came to 12 bases. The CDR3 has 14 residues. The germline CDR1 and CDR2 sequences are LNHDA and SQIVND (reference sequence).

V is TRBV7-2 and J is TRBJ1-3; TRBD1 might be the D (5 bases). This CDR3 is 16 amino acids long. With 2 bases removed from V and 0 bases from J, the gap between germline ends came to 11 bases. Germline CDR1 reads SGHTA; CDR2 reads FQGNSA. In nucleotides, the CDR3 is TGTGCCAGCAGCTTATTTGGGGCCTTCTCTGGAAACACCATATATTTT. Translating it yields CASSLFGAFSGNTIYF.

As for this clone: A junction end diverges from the germline sequence, so it may reflect a read error. This chain joins TRBV28 and TRBJ1-1; D gene unclear. CDR3 size: 14 residues. Germline loops: CDR1 MDHEN, CDR2 SYDVKM. CDR3 DNA sequence: TGTGTCAGCAGTTTAGGGCTCAAGAACACTGAAGCTTTCTTT. Amino acids: CVSSLGLKNTEAFF.

V usage is TRBV7-6 and J usage is TRBJ2-3; no definite D call. Trimming left V 9 bases short and J 4 bases short, with 11 bases between. The CDR3 has 12 residues. From germline, CDR1 is SGHVS and CDR2 FNYEAQ. The CDR3 DNA sequence: TGTGCCAGTAGTAGTGTGGCAGATACGCAGTATTTT. This codes for CASSSVADTQYF. Variable domain in full (rest from reference TRBV7-6 and TRBJ2-3): GAGVSQSPRYKVTKRGQDVALRCDPISGHVSLYWYRQALGQGPEFLTYFNYEAQQDKSGLPNDRFSAERPEGSISTLTIQRTEQRDSAMYRCASSSVADTQYFGPGTRLTVL.

The chain joins TRBV10-3 to TRBJ2-1; a weak D match, TRBD1 (6 bases). There are 15 residues in the CDR3. Germline-derived CDR1 and CDR2 are ENHRY and SYGVKD. V was pared by 7 bases and J by 5 bases, with 18 bases between. DNA of the CDR3: TGTGCCATCAAAGAAGGGGGTAGCGTCAACAATGAGCAGTTCTTC. It encodes CAIKEGGSVNNEQFF.

The chain has TRBV28 and TRBJ1-2; TRBD1 aligns across 8 bases. The J segment lost 0 bases and the V segment lost 6 bases, leaving 9 bases of the junction unmatched. This CDR3 is built from 16 residues. The germline V gene has CDR1 MDHEN and CDR2 SYDVKM. The CDR3 protein is CASRLQGVGANYGYTF. CDR3 DNA: TGTGCCAGCAGGCTACAGGGGGTCGGGGCTAACTATGGCTACACCTTC.